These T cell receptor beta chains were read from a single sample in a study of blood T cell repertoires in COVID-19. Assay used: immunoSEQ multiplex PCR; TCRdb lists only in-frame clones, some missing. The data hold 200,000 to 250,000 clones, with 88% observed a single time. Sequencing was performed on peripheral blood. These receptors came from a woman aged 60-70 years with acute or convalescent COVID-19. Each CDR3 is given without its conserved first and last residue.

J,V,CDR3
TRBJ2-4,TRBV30,ASGAPNLAKNIQY
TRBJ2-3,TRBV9,ASSVDPGLAGTGTDTQY
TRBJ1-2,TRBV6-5,ASSYSNRGSGGYT
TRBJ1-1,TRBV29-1,SATPTGSEAF
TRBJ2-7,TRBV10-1,ASSREFSGEQY
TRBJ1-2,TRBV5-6,ASSIGTPANYGYT
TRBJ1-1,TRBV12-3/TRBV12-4,ASSFRGHTEAF
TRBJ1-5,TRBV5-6,ASSLARNQPQH
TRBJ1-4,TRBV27,ASSSGAEVEKLF
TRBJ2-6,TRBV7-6,ASSRADRSSGANVLT
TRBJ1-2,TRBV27,ASSSGTGIFGYT
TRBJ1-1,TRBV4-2,ASSQDLGHSPRGTEAF
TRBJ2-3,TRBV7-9,ASSLGDSGRSDTQY
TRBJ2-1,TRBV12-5,ASGREGGEGTNEQF
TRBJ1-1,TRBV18,ASSPPVSLNTEAF
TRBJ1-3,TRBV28,ASSLSTGYGNTIY
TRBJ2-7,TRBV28,ASSPSAYEQY